The sequence of this TCR beta chain was determined in a study of identical twins. V was clipped by 0 bases and J by 6 bases, with 11 bases between them. The CDR3 runs 14 residues. TCRdb re-called the 5' RACE reads with MiXCR, one entry per CDR3 protein. The sample lists hundreds of thousands of distinct CDR3 sequences; around a sixth were seen once. This clonotype was detected only a few times. The sample was also reused in another study, on T cells expressing NK-cell markers.

The receptor comes from a woman aged 18-30 years in good health. The specimen sequenced was PBMCs. This rearrangement joins TRBV12-3 or TRBV12-4 to TRBJ1-1; D unresolved. The CDR3 loop is CASSLASTMSEAFF. Written as DNA, the CDR3 is TGTGCCAGCAGTTTAGCCAGTACTATGTCTGAAGCTTTCTTT.